The sample holds many counts of the clone carrying this T cell receptor beta chain. The sample belongs to a study of regulatory T cells in long-lasting Graves disease. CDR3-region Arm-PCR and iRepertoire HTBI primers produced the TCR beta libraries. TCRdb re-derived calls from the multiplex PCR reads in MiXCR, one entry per CDR3 protein. Of about 530,000 distinct CDR3 sequences in the sample, 16% were seen once. Time point defined: newly diagnosed GD, antithyroid drugs for less than 3 months. Extracted RNA from PBMCs served as the source of the TCR library. This CDR3 has 13 amino acids. V shed 5 bases and J shed 4 bases, with 9 bases lying between them. In germline, CDR1 is MNHNS, CDR2 SASEGT. The same sample was also used in a study of T cells in Graves' hyperthyroidism and ophthalmopathy.

This specimen was peripheral blood mononuclear cells (PBMCs), taken at new diagnosis, from a patient treated with antithyroid drugs. The sequence was collected from a woman in her forties or fifties with Graves disease. The gene calls are TRBV6-1 and TRBJ1-5; D remains ambiguous. The CDR3 DNA sequence: TGTGCCAGCAGTACTGCAGTGAATCAGCCCCAGCATTTT. This translates into CASSTAVNQPQHF.